These 9 T cell receptor beta chains share one sample of origin, sequenced in a study of cytomegalovirus exposure and HLA in healthy donors. The PCR employed 60 Vbeta primers together with 13 Jbeta primers. Sequenced by immunoSEQ multiplex PCR; TCRdb stores in-frame clones only, minus some. The sample shows under 150,000 clones, around three quarters of them seen only once. Sequencing was done on a sample of PBMCs. The receptor source for this set is a woman between 40 and 55 years old in good health and CMV-seropositive.

The chain links TRBV29-1 to TRBJ1-1; D perhaps matches TRBD1 (6 bases). V was cut by 6 bases and J by 7 bases, with 12 bases left in between. From germline, CDR1 is SQVTM and CDR2 ANQGSEA. The length of the CDR3 is 11 residues. As DNA, the CDR3 is TGCAGCGTGGGGGCCGGCTTTGAAGCTTTCTTT. Amino acids: CSVGAGFEAFF.

In this sample, this clone turned up once. The rearrangement links TRBV5-6 to TRBJ1-1; tentative D call: TRBD1 (5 bases). The CDR3 sequence is 17 residues long. The germline V and J ends were trimmed by 0 bases and 1 base, with 16 bases remaining between them. Per the germline V gene, CDR1 is SGHDT and CDR2 is YYEEEE. CDR3 in amino acids: CASSLGRRVLTNTEAFF. The CDR3 nucleotides read TGTGCCAGCAGCTTGGGGCGCAGGGTTCTTACGAACACTGAAGCTTTCTTT.

V gene TRBV4-1 combines with J gene TRBJ2-3; perhaps TRBD2 as D (6 bases). This CDR3 is built from 16 residues. Trimming shortened V by 0 bases and J by 1 base, and 11 bases separated the two germline ends. Germline CDR1 MGHRA, CDR2 YSYEKL. The CDR3 nucleotides are TGCGCCAGCAGCCAAGATCGGGGGACGCGCACAGATACGCAGTATTTT. This gives the protein CASSQDRGTRTDTQYF.

This clone showed up just a few times. Given a far larger clone just one base away, this is likely a sequencing read error. Other DNA variants within this sample encode the same CDR3. This rearrangement joins TRBV7-7 to TRBJ2-5; D remains ambiguous. The germline gives CDR1 SSHAT, CDR2 FNYEAQ (reference sequence). The CDR3 has 11 amino acids. CDR3 sequence reads: CASSSGETQYF. The CDR3 nucleotides read TGTGCTAGCAGCTCAGGAGAGACCCAGTACTTC.

The gene calls are TRBV5-1 and TRBJ2-3; no clear D. Per the germline V gene, CDR1 is SGHRS and CDR2 is YFSETQ. The CDR3 covers 15 residues. V gave up 0 bases and J gave up 0 bases, with 8 bases separating them. CDR3 protein: CASSLAQASTDTQYF. The CDR3 nucleotides are TGCGCCAGCAGCTTGGCCCAGGCTAGCACAGATACGCAGTATTTT.

CDR3 nucleotide sequence: TGTGCCAGCAGCTTGCACGGAAGTGGGCTAGCGGGAGGGTACGAGCAGTACTTC. Protein: CASSLHGSGLAGGYEQYF. The V gene is TRBV5-6, the J gene TRBJ2-5, with 12 bases lining up with TRBD2. Near its end, the DNA agrees better with TRBJ2-7, so the J call may be wrong. The V gene's germline CDR1 is SGHDT and CDR2 YYEEEE. CDR3 length equals 18 residues.

The chain uses TRBV7-9 and TRBJ2-5, with a tentative D call TRBD2 (6 bases). The V end lost 5 bases, the J end lost 3 bases, and 13 bases lay between the germline ends. Germline V gives CDR1 SEHNR, CDR2 FQNEAQ (reference sequence). The CDR3 runs to 14 residues. CDR3 amino acids: CASSTKRAEETQYF. The CDR3 DNA reads TGTGCCAGCAGCACCAAGCGGGCAGAAGAGACCCAGTACTTC.

A word on this clone: An end of the junction differs from the germline gene, which may be a read error. Other DNA sequences in the same sample also yield this CDR3. The V gene is TRBV27, the J gene TRBJ2-3; 8 bases map to TRBD2. Germline V gene data show CDR1 as MNHEY and CDR2 as SMNVEV (reference sequence). The CDR3 loop spans 16 amino acids. CDR3 sequence (DNA): TGTGCCAGCAGTTTAAAAGTCAGGACTAGCACGGATACGCAGTATTTT. It encodes CASSLKVRTSTDTQYF.

This chain links TRBV28 with TRBJ2-1, with TRBD2 matching over 10 bases. CDR3 length equals 14 residues. CDR1 and CDR2 (germline): MDHEN, SYDVKM. V lost 4 bases and J lost 4; bases outside the gene matches: 1. In DNA form, the CDR3 reads TGTGCCAGCAGTTGGACTAGCGGTTACAATGAGCAGTTCTTC. This gives the protein CASSWTSGYNEQFF. The variable domain in full, completed from reference TRBV28 and TRBJ2-1, reads DVKVTQSSRYLVKRTGEKVFLECVQDMDHENMFWYRQDPGLGLRLIYFSYDVKMKEKGDIPEGYSVSREKKERFSLILESASTNQTSMYLCASSWTSGYNEQFFGPGTRLTVL.